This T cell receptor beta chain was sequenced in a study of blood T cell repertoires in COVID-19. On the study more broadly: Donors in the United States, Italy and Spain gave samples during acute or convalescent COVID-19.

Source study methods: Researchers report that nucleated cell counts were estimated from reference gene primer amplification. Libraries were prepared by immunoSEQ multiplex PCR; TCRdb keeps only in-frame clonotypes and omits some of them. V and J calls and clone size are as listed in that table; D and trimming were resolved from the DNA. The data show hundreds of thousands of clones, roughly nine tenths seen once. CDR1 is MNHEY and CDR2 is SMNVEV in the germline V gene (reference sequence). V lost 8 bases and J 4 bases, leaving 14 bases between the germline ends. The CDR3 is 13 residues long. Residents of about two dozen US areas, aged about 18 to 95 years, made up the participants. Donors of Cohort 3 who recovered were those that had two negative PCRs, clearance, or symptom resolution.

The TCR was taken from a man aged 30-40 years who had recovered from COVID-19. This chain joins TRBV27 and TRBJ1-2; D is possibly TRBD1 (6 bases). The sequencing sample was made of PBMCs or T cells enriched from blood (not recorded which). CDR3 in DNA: TGTGCCAGCGGGAGGGTGGGGGCCTATGGCTACACCTTC. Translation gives CASGRVGAYGYTF.